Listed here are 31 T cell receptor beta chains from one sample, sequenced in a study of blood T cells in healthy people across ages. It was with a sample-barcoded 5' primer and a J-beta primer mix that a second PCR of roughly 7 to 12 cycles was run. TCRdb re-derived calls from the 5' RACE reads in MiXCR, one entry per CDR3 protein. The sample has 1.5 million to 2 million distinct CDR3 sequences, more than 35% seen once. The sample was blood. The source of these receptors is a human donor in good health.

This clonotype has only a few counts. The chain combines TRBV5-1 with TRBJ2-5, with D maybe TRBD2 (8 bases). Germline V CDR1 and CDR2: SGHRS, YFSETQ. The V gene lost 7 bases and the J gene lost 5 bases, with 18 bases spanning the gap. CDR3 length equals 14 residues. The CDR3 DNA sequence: TGCGCCAGCGCCACACGGGAGGGGGCTGAGACCCAGTACTTC. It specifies CASATREGAETQYF.

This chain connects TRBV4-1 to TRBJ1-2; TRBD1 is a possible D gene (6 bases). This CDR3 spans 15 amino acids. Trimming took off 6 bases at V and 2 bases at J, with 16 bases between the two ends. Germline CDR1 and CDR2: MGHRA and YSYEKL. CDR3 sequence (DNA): TGCGCCAGCAGTGTATGGGGGCGCCGAAACTATGGCTACACCTTC. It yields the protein CASSVWGRRNYGYTF.

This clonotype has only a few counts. The CDR3 sequence: CASSLLQGVREQFF. DNA of the CDR3: TGCGCCAGCAGCTTGCTACAGGGGGTACGGGAGCAGTTCTTC. The V gene is TRBV5-1, the J gene TRBJ2-1, with 8 bases aligning to TRBD1. Per germline, CDR1 SGHRS and CDR2 YFSETQ. Unmatched junction bases numbered 7, after V lost 1 base and J lost 10 bases. The CDR3 is 14 residues long.

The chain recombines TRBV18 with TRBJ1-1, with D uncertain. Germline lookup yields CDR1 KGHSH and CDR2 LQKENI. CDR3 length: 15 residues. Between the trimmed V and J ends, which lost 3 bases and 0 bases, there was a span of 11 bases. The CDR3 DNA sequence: TGTGCCAGCTCACCCAGCGCGGTCATGAACACTGAAGCTTTCTTT. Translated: CASSPSAVMNTEAFF. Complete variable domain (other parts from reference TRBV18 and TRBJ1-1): NAGVMQNPRHLVRRRGQEARLRCSPMKGHSHVYWYRQLPEEGLKFMVYLQKENIIDESGMPKERFSAEFPKEGPSILRIQQVVRGDSAAYFCASSPSAVMNTEAFFGQGTRLTVV.

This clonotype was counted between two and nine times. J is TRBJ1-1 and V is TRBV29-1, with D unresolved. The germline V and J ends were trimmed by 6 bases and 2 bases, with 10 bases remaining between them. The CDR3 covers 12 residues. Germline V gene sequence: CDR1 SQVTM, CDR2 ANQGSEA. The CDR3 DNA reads TGCAGCGTAACCACCCTTAACACTGAAGCTTTCTTT. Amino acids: CSVTTLNTEAFF.

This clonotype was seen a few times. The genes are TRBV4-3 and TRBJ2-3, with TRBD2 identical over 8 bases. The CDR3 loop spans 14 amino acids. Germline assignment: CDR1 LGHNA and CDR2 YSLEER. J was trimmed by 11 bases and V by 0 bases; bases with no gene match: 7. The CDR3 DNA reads TGCGCCAGCAGCCAAGATCTAGGTCGGGAGGGGCAGTATTTT. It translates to CASSQDLGREGQYF.

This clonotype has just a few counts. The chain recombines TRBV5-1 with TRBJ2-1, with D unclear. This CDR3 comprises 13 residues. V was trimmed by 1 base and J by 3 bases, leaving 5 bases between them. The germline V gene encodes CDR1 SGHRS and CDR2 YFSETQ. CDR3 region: CASSLYNYNEQFF. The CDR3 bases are TGCGCCAGCAGCTTGTACAACTACAATGAGCAGTTCTTC.

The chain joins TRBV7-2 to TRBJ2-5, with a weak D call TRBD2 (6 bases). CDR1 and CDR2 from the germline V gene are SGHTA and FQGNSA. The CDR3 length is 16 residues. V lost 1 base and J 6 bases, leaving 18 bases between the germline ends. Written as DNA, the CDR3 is TGTGCCAGCAGCTTAGAACGGGACGGGGGTGGGAAGACCCAGTACTTC. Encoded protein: CASSLERDGGGKTQYF.

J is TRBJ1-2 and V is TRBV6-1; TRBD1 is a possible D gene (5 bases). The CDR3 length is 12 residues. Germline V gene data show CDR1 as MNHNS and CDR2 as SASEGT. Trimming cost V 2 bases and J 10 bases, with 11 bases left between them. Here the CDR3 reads CASSEQGRTYTF. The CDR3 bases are TGTGCCAGCAGTGAACAGGGACGAACCTACACCTTC.

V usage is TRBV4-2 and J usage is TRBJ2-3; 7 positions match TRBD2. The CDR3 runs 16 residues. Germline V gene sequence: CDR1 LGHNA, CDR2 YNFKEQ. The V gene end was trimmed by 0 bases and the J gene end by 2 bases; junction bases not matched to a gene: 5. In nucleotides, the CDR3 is TGTGCCAGCAGCCAAGAAGGAGCGGGGTACACAGATACGCAGTATTTT. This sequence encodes CASSQEGAGYTDTQYF.

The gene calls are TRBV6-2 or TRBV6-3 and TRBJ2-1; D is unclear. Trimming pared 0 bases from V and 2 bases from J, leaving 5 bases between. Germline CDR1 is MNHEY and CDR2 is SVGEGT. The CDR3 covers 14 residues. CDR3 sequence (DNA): TGTGCCAGCAGTTACTCTAGACCCTACAATGAGCAGTTCTTC. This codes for CASSYSRPYNEQFF.

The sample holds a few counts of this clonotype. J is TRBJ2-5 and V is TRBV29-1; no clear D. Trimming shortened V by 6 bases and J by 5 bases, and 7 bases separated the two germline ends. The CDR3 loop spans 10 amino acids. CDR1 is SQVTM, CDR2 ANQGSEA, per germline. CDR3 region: CSVKMETQYF. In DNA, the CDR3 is TGCAGCGTGAAAATGGAGACCCAGTACTTC.

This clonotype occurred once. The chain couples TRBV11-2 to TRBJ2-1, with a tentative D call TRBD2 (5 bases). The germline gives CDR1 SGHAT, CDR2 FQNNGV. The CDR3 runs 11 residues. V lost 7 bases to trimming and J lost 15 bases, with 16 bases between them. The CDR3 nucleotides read TGTGCCAGCACTTCGGACTTTCCATCGTTCTTC. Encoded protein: CASTSDFPSFF.

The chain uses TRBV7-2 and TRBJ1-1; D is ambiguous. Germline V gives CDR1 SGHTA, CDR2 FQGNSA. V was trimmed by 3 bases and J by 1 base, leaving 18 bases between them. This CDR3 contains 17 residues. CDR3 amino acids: CASSFDGTVRWNTEAFF. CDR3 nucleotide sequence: TGTGCCAGCAGCTTCGACGGTACGGTCAGGTGGAACACTGAAGCTTTCTTT.

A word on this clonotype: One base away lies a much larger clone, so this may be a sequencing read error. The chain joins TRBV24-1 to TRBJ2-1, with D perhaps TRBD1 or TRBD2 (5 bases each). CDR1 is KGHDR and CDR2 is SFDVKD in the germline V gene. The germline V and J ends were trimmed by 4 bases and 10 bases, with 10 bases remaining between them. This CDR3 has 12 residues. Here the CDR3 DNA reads TGTGCCACCAGTGACAGCGGACACGAGCAGTTCTTC. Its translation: CATSDSGHEQFF.

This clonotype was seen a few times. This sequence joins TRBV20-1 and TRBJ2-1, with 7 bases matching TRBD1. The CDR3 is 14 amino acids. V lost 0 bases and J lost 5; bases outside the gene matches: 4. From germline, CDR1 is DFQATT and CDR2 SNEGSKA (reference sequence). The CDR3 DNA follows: TGCAGTGCTAGAGAGGGGACAGCGGACAATGAGCAGTTCTTC. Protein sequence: CSAREGTADNEQFF.

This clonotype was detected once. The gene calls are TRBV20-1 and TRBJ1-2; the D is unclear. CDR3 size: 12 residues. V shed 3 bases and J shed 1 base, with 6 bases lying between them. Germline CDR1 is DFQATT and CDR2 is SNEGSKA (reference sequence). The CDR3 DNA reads TGCAGTGCTAGCCCGTATAACTATGGCTACACCTTC. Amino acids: CSASPYNYGYTF.

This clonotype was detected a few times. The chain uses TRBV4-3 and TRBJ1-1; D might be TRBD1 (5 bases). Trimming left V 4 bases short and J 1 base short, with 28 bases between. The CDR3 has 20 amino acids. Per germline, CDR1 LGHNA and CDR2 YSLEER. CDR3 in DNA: TGCGCCAGCAGCCGATCGATTGCCTCGGGGATGGGACCTAGGAACACTGAAGCTTTCTTT. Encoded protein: CASSRSIASGMGPRNTEAFF.

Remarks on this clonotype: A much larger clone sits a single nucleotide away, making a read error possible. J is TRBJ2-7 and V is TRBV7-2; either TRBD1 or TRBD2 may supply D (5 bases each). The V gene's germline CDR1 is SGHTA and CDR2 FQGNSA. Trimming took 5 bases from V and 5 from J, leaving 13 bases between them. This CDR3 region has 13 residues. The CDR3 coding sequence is TGTGCCAGCAGCCGACAGTCGGGGAACGAGCAGTACTTC. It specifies CASSRQSGNEQYF.

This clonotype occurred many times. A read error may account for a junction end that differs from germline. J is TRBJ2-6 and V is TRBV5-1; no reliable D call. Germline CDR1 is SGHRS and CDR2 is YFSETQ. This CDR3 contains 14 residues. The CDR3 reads CASSLSSGANVLTF. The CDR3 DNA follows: TGTGCCAGCAGCTTAAGCTCTGGGGCCAACGTCCTGACTTTC.

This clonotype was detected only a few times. The CDR3 protein is CASSSYSGGGSYEQYF. In DNA form, the CDR3 reads TGTGCCAGCAGCAGTTATAGCGGGGGGGGCTCCTACGAGCAGTACTTC. The chain recombines TRBV7-2 with TRBJ2-7, with TRBD2 matching over 11 bases. Losses at the gene ends were 5 bases for V and 0 bases for J; bases not matched to a gene: 6. Germline CDR1 reads SGHTA; CDR2 reads FQGNSA. This CDR3 contains 16 residues.

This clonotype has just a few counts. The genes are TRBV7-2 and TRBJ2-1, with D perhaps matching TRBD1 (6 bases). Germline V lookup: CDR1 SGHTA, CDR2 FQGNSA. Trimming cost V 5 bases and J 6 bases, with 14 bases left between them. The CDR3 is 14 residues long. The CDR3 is CASSRLGQTNEQFF. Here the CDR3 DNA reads TGTGCCAGCAGCCGCCTTGGACAGACCAATGAGCAGTTCTTC. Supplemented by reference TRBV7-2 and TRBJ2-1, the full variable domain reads GAGVSQSPSNKVTEKGKDVELRCDPISGHTALYWYRQSLGQGLEFLIYFQGNSAPDKSGLPSDRFSAERTGGSVSTLTIQRTQQEDSAVYLCASSRLGQTNEQFFGPGTRLTVL.

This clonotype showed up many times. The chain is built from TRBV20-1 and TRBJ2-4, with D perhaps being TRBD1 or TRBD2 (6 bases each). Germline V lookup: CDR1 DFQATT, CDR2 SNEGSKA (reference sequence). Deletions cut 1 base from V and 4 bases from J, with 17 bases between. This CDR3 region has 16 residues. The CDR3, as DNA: TGCAGTGCTAGAGGAATAAAGGGGGGCGGGAAAAACATTCAGTACTTC. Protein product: CSARGIKGGGKNIQYF.

CDR3 loop: CASSLSSGLSGDTQYF. The CDR3 nucleotides read TGTGCCAGCAGCTTATCTAGCGGGTTATCAGGGGATACGCAGTATTTT. This rearrangement joins TRBV7-3 to TRBJ2-3; 8 bases fit TRBD2. The germline CDR1 and CDR2 sequences are SGHTA and FQGTGA. J was trimmed by 6 bases and V by 2 bases; bases with no gene match: 10. CDR3 size: 16 residues.

DNA for the CDR3: TGTGCCAGCAGTTACTCCCGGCAGGGAGATGAAAAACTGTTTTTT. Translating gives CASSYSRQGDEKLFF. The chain is built from TRBV6-5 and TRBJ1-4; D possibly corresponds to TRBD1 (5 bases). Germline-derived CDR1 and CDR2 are MNHEY and SVGAGI. Deletions cut 0 bases from V and 6 bases from J, with 11 bases between. This CDR3 spans 15 amino acids.

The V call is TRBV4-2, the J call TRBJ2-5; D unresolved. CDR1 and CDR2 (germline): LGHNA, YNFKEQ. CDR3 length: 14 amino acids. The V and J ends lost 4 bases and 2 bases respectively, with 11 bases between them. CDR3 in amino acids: CASSRETAQETQYF. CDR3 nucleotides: TGTGCCAGCAGCCGAGAAACAGCTCAAGAGACCCAGTACTTC.

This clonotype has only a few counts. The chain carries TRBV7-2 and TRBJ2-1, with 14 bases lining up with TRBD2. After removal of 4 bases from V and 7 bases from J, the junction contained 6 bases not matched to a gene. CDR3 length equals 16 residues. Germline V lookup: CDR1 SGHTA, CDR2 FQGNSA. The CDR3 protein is CASSSRLAGGENEQFF. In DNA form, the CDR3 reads TGTGCCAGCAGCTCCCGACTAGCGGGGGGGGAGAATGAGCAGTTCTTC. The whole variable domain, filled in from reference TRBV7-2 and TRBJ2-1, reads GAGVSQSPSNKVTEKGKDVELRCDPISGHTALYWYRQSLGQGLEFLIYFQGNSAPDKSGLPSDRFSAERTGGSVSTLTIQRTQQEDSAVYLCASSSRLAGGENEQFFGPGTRLTVL.

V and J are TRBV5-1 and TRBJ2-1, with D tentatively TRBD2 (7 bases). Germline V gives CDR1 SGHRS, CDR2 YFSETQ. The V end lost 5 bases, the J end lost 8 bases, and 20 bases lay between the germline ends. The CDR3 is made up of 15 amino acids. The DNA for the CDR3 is TGCGCCAGCAGGAGGGGGGGGCCCAGGGGTGATGAGCAGTTCTTC. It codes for CASRRGGPRGDEQFF.

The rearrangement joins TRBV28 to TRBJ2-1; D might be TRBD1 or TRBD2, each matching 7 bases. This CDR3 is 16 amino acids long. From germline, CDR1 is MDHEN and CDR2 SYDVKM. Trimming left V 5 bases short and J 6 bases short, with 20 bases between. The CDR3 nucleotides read TGTGCCAGCAGTAATATAAGGGGGCCGGGGGGCAATGAGCAGTTCTTC. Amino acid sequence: CASSNIRGPGGNEQFF.

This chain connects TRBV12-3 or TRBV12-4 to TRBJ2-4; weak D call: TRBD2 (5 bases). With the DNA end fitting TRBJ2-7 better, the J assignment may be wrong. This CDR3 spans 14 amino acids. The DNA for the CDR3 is TGTGCCAGCAGCGGGATCCCCGAGCATAGCGAGCAGTACTTC. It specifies CASSGIPEHSEQYF.

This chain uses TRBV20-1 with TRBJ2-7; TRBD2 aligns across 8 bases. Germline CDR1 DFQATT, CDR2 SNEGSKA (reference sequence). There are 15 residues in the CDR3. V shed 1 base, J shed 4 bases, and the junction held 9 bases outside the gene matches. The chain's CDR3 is CSARGAGAVGYEQYF. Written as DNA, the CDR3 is TGCAGTGCTAGAGGAGCGGGGGCGGTAGGTTACGAGCAGTACTTC.